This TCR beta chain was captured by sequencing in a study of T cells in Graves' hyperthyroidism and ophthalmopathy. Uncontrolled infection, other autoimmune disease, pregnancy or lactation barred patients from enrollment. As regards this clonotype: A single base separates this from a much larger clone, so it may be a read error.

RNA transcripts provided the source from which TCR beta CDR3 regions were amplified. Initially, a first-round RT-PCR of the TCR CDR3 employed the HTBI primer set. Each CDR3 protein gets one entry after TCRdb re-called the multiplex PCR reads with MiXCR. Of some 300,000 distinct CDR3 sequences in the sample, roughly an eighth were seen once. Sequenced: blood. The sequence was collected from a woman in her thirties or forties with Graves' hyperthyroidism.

The DNA of the CDR3 is TGTGCCAGCAGTGCACTAGCGGGTTCCTACGAGCAGTGCTTC. Protein product: CASSALAGSYEQCF. The chain couples TRBV12-3 or TRBV12-4 to TRBJ2-7; 9 bases align to TRBD2. This CDR3 spans 14 amino acids.